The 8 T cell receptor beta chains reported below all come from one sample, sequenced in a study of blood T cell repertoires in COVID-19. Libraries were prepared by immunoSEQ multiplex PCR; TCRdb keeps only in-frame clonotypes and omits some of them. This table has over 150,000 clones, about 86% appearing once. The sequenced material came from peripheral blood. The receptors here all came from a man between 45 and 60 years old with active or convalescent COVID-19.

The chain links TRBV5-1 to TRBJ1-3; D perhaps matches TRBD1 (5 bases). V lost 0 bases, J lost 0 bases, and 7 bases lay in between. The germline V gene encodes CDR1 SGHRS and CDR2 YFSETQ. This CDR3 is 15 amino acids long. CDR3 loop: CASSLDRSSGNTIYF. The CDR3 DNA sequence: TGCGCCAGCAGCTTGGACAGGAGCTCTGGAAACACCATATATTTT.

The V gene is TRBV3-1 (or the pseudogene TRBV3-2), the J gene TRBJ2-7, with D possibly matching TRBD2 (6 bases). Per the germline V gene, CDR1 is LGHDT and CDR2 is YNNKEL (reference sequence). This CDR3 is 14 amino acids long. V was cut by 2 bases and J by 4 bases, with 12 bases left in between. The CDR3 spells CASSQLGGSYEQYF. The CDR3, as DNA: TGTGCCAGCAGCCAACTCGGAGGGAGTTACGAGCAGTACTTC.

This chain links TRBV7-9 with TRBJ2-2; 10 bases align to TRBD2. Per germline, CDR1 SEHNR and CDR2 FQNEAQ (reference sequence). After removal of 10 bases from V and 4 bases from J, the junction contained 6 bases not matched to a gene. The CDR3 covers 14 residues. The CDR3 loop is CATAIAGGTGELFF. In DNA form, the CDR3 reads TGTGCCACAGCAATAGCGGGAGGCACCGGGGAGCTGTTTTTT.

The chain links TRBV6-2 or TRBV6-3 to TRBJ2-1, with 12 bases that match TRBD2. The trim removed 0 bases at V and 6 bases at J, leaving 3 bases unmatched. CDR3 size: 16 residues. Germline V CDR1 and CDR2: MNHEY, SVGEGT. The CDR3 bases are TGTGCCAGCAGTTACTCGACTAGCGGGAGAGTCAATGAGCAGTTCTTC. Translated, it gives CASSYSTSGRVNEQFF.

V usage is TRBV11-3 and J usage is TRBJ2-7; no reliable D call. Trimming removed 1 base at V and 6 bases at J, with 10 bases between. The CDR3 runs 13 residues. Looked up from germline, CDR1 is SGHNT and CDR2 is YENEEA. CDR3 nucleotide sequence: TGTGCCAGCAGCTTAGGGCCGCTCGCCGAGCAGTACTTC. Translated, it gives CASSLGPLAEQYF. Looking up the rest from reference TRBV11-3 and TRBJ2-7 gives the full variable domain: EAGVVQSPRYKIIEKKQPVAFWCNPISGHNTLYWYLQNLGQGPELLIRYENEEAVDDSQLPKDRFSAERLKGVDSTLKIQPAELGDSAVYLCASSLGPLAEQYFGPGTRLTVT.

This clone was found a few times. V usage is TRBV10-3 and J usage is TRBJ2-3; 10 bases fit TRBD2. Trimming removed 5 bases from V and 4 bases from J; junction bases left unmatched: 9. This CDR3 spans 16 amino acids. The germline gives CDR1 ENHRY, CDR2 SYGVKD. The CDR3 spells CAISSSGGKGADTQYF. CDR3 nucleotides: TGTGCCATCAGTTCTAGCGGGGGTAAGGGGGCAGATACGCAGTATTTT.

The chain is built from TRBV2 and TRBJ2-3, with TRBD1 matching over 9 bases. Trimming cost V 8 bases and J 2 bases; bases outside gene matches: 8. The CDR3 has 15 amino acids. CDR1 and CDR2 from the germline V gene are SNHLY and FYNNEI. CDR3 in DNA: TGTGCCAGCGGAACGGGACAGGGACCCACAGATACGCAGTATTTT. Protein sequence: CASGTGQGPTDTQYF.

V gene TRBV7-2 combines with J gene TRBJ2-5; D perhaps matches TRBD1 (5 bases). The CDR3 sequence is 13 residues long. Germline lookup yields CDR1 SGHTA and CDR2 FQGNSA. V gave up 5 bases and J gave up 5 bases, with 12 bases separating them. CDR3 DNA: TGTGCCAGCAGCCGCTGGACAATGGAGACCCAGTACTTC. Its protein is CASSRWTMETQYF.